These T cell receptor beta chains were read from a single sample in a study of OX40 agonist ivuxolimab in advanced cancers. Data came from immunoSEQ multiplex PCR; TCRdb stores just in-frame clones and leaves some out. The sample yields just over 50,000 clones, around 73% seen once. Sequencing was performed on CD4+ or CD8+ T cells sorted from blood, taken in a trial of the OX40 agonist ivuxolimab. These receptors originate from an adult with an advanced solid tumor such as melanoma, head and neck, liver or kidney cancer. Each CDR3 is given with its conserved first and last residue. A D gene is named only where the DNA matches it firmly. Expanded clones are given a class, and other clones once, few, many or no size at all.

CDR3nt | CDR3aa | abundance | v_gene | d_gene | j_gene | len
TGTGCCAGCAGTTTATTTGGGGGAATGGGCACTGAAGCTTTCTTT | CASSLFGGMGTEAFF | . | TRBV27 | . | TRBJ1-1 | 15
TGTGCCAGCAGCACAGGGCGAGTCGAGCAGTACTTC | CASSTGRVEQYF | . | TRBV7-9 | . | TRBJ2-7 | 12
TGTGCCAGCAGCCAAGACAGGGGAGGCACAGATACGCAGTATTTT | CASSQDRGGTDTQYF | once | TRBV11-2 | TRBD1 | TRBJ2-3 | 15
TGCGCCAGCAGCAGGGGTAGCGTTACCGGGGAGCTGTTTTTT | CASSRGSVTGELFF | once | TRBV5-1 | . | TRBJ2-2 | 14
TGTGCCAGCCGACTTCGAATTGGAAACACCATATATTTT | CASRLRIGNTIYF | medium-sized | TRBV6-1 | . | TRBJ1-3 | 13
TGCGCCAGCAGCTTGGGTGGGCAACAGCCCCAGCATTTT | CASSLGGQQPQHF | once | TRBV5-1 | . | TRBJ1-5 | 13
TGTGCCAGCAGCGATCGTCCCGGACAGGGGAGCCTAAGGTCATCCTACGAGCAGTACTTC | CASSDRPGQGSLRSSYEQYF | . | TRBV28 | TRBD1 | TRBJ2-7 | 20
TGTGCCAGCAAAGTTACAGGGGGCAGTGGGCCCCAGCATTTT | CASKVTGGSGPQHF | . | TRBV28 | TRBD1 | TRBJ1-5 | 14
TGTGCTAGTGGTTTAGGGGAGACCCAGTACTTC | CASGLGETQYF | . | TRBV12-5 | . | TRBJ2-5 | 11
TGTGCCAGCAGCTGGGGGGCCGGGGAGCTGTTTTTT | CASSWGAGELFF | . | TRBV21-1 | . | TRBJ2-2 | 12
TGTGCCAGCAGCTTACGGGGCCTGACAGGGGGCTCCTACAATGAGCAGTTCTTC | CASSLRGLTGGSYNEQFF | . | TRBV11-1 | TRBD1 | TRBJ2-1 | 18
TGTGCCAGCTCACCACTTGCGACTAGCAGCTCCGAGCAGTACTTC | CASSPLATSSSEQYF | . | TRBV18 | TRBD2 | TRBJ2-7 | 15
TGTGCCAGCAGGGGGACAGGGCTGGCCTACGAGCAGTACTTC | CASRGTGLAYEQYF | . | TRBV2 | TRBD1 | TRBJ2-7 | 14
TGTGCCAGCAGTGAAGGGACAGGGGAAGAGACCCAGTACTTC | CASSEGTGEETQYF | . | TRBV6-1 | TRBD1 | TRBJ2-5 | 14
TGTGCCAGCACCCGGACGAGGGGGGGGCAGCCCCAGCATTTT | CASTRTRGGQPQHF | . | TRBV5-8 | . | TRBJ1-5 | 14
TGTGCCAGCAGTGAAGCATGGGTAGCCTACGAGCAGTACTTC | CASSEAWVAYEQYF | . | TRBV6-1 | . | TRBJ2-7 | 14
TGCGCCAGCAGCCAAGGGAGGGTACCCGGGACTAGCGGTCGCAATGAGCAGTTCTTC | CASSQGRVPGTSGRNEQFF | . | TRBV4-1 | TRBD2 | TRBJ2-1 | 19
TGTGCCAGCAGCTTCGGACTAGCGCACAGCACAGATACGCAGTATTTT | CASSFGLAHSTDTQYF | . | TRBV7-6 | TRBD2 | TRBJ2-3 | 16
TGTGCCAGCAGTTGGCACAGGGACCTGAAAGCTAACTATGGCTACACCTTC | CASSWHRDLKANYGYTF | . | TRBV2 | . | TRBJ1-2 | 17
TGTGCCAGCAGCCGAGGACAGGGGTTGAACAATCAGCCCCAGCATTTT | CASSRGQGLNNQPQHF | . | TRBV28 | TRBD1 | TRBJ1-5 | 16
TGCGCCAGCAGCCAAGGGGCACAGGGGAACACTGAAGCTTTCTTT | CASSQGAQGNTEAFF | . | TRBV4-1 | . | TRBJ1-1 | 15
TGTGCTAGTGGATCCTGGCGGGAGGGCCTCCCCGGGGAGCTGTTTTTT | CASGSWREGLPGELFF | . | TRBV12-5 | TRBD2 | TRBJ2-2 | 16
TGTGCCAGCGTGGGAGGCGGTGGTGGGGCCAACGTCCTGACTTTC | CASVGGGGGANVLTF | . | TRBV6-6 | . | TRBJ2-6 | 15
TGTGCCAGCAGTTCCATAAGGACAGGGGTATCAGATACGCAGTATTTT | CASSSIRTGVSDTQYF | once | TRBV28 | TRBD1 | TRBJ2-3 | 16
TGTGCCAGCAGCATGACAGGGAAACAAGAGACCCAGTACTTC | CASSMTGKQETQYF | few | TRBV7-9 | TRBD1 | TRBJ2-5 | 14
TGTGCCAGCAGCCTCCGGACTAGCGGGAGTGGAAATGAGCAGTTCTTC | CASSLRTSGSGNEQFF | . | TRBV7-2 | TRBD2 | TRBJ2-1 | 16
TGTGCCAGCAGTTACCAGGACAGGGGTACCACTGAAGCTTTCTTT | CASSYQDRGTTEAFF | . | TRBV6-5 | TRBD1 | TRBJ1-1 | 15
TGTGCCAGCAGTTTACGGGGGGCCGACACCGGGGAGCTGTTTTTT | CASSLRGADTGELFF | few | TRBV27 | . | TRBJ2-2 | 15
TGTGCCATCAGTGGGCAGGGACCCTATGGCTACACCTTC | CAISGQGPYGYTF | . | TRBV10-3 | . | TRBJ1-2 | 13
TGTGCCAGCACCCCCTCACGAGAGGGACGGCAGACCCAGTACTTC | CASTPSREGRQTQYF | once | TRBV5-4 | . | TRBJ2-5 | 15
TGCGCCAGCAGCTTAGAAAACAGGGGAAGCACAGATACGCAGTATTTT | CASSLENRGSTDTQYF | . | TRBV5-1 | TRBD1 | TRBJ2-3 | 16
TGCGCCAGCAGCCAGATCTTAAGGAGCGGGGAGCTGTTTTTT | CASSQILRSGELFF | few | TRBV4-1 | . | TRBJ2-2 | 14
TGTGCTAGTGGTTTGGTAAGGCTTGGGCTAGACGAGCAGTACTTC | CASGLVRLGLDEQYF | . | TRBV12-5 | . | TRBJ2-7 | 15
TGTGCCAGCTCACCGGGACAGCAAGAGACCCAGTACTTC | CASSPGQQETQYF | . | TRBV18 | TRBD1 | TRBJ2-5 | 13
TGTGCCAGCAGCCCCAGGGCCGGAGATACGCAGTATTTT | CASSPRAGDTQYF | . | TRBV7-3 | . | TRBJ2-3 | 13